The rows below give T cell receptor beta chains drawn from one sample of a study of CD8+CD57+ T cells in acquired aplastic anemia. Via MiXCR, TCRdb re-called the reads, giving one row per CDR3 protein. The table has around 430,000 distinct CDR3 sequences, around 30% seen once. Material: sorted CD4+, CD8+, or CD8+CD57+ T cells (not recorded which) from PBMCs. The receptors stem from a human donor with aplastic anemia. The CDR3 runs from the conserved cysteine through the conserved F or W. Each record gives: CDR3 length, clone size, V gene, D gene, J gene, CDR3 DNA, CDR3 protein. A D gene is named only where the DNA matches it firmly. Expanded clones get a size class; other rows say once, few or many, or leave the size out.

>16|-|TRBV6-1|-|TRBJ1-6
TGTGCCAGCAGTATAGGGGGGGCCTCCTATAATTCACCCCTCCACTTT
CASSIGGASYNSPLHF
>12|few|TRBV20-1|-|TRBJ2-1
TGCAGTGCTAGGGACTTCTGGAATGAGCAGTTCTTC
CSARDFWNEQFF
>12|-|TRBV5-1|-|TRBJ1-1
TGCGCCAGCAGCCAGGGAGCGAGTGAAGCTTTCTTT
CASSQGASEAFF
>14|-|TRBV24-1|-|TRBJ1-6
TGTGCCACCCTTGCAGGGCGTGGCAATTCACCCCTCCACTTT
CATLAGRGNSPLHF
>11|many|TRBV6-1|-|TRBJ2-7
TGTGCCATCGGACGGTACACTGAGCAGTACTTC
CAIGRYTEQYF
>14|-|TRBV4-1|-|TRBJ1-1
TGCGCCAGCAGCCGCGAGGAGTCGAACACTGAAGCTTTCTTT
CASSREESNTEAFF
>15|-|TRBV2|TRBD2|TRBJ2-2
TGTGCCAGCAGACCCGGGACTAGCGGGGGCGGGGAGCTGTTTTTT
CASRPGTSGGGELFF
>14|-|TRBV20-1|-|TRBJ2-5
TGCAGTGCTAGAGATCGAAGGACTTCAACGACCCAGTACTTC
CSARDRRTSTTQYF
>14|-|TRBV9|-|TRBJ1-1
TGTGCCAGCAGTGCCACAGGGATGGCGCCTGAAGCTTTCTTT
CASSATGMAPEAFF
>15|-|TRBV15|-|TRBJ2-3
TGTGCCACCAGCAGAGAGGGGTTTACCTCCGATACGCAGTATTTT
CATSREGFTSDTQYF
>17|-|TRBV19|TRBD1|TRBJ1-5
TGTGCCAGTAGTATTTGGAGGGACAGGGGTTTCAATCAGCCCCAGCATTTT
CASSIWRDRGFNQPQHF
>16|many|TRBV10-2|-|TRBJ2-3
TGCGCCAGCAGCGGGGTGGGGGAGAAGCAGACAGATACGCAGTATTTT
CASSGVGEKQTDTQYF
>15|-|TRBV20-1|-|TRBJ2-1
TGCAGTGCTATACAGTACGGAGGGACTTACAATGAGCAGTTCTTC
CSAIQYGGTYNEQFF
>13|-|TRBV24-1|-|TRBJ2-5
TGTGCCAGCAGTGCCGACTTGGGAGAGACCCAGTACTTC
CASSADLGETQYF
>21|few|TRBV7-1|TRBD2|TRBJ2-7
TGTGCCAGCAGCTCAGAGACCCAAGGAGTGGGGACTAGCGACCACTCCTACGAGCAGTACTTC
CASSSETQGVGTSDHSYEQYF
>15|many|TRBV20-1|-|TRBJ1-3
TGCAGTGCAAGTAGTCCAGGCCGCTCTGGAAACACCATATATTTT
CSASSPGRSGNTIYF
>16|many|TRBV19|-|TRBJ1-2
TGTGCCAGTAGTATAGTGGTTCGTAGAGCTAACTATGGCTACACCTTC
CASSIVVRRANYGYTF
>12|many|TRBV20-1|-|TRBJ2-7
TGCAGTGCTAGATCCGGAACCTACGAGCAGTACTTC
CSARSGTYEQYF
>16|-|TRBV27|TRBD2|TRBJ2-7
TGTGCCAGCCGTCAACTCTCGACTAGCTTAGGGCTCGAGCAGTACTTC
CASRQLSTSLGLEQYF
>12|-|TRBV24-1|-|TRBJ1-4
TGTGCCACCAGTGATGGGGACGGAAAACTGTTTTTT
CATSDGDGKLFF
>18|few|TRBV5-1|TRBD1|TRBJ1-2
TGCGCCAGCAGCTTGGCGGCGCCGGGACAGGGTACCTACTATGGCTACACCTTC
CASSLAAPGQGTYYGYTF
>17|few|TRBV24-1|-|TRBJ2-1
TGTGCCACCAGTGAGCCGGGTATACAAAGCTCCTACAATGAGCAGTTCTTC
CATSEPGIQSSYNEQFF
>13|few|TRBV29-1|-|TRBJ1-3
TGCAGCTTGGTTCCAGGGGCCGGAAACACCATATATTTT
CSLVPGAGNTIYF
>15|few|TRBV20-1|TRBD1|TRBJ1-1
TGCAGTGCTAGAGATCAGGGACAGGGACGTGCTGAAGCTTTCTTT
CSARDQGQGRAEAFF
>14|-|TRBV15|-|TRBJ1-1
TGTGCCACCAGCAGAGAACAGGAGCACACTGAAGCTTTCTTT
CATSREQEHTEAFF
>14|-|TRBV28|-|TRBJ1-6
TGTGCCAGCAGTCTACAGGGCGGAGGTTCACCCCTCCACTTT
CASSLQGGGSPLHF
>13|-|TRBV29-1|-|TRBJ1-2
TGCAGCGTTGAAGTAGGGGATGACTATGGCTACACCTTC
CSVEVGDDYGYTF
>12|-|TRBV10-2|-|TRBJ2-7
TGCGCCAGCACCGGGGCTAATCAGGAGCAGTACTTC
CASTGANQEQYF